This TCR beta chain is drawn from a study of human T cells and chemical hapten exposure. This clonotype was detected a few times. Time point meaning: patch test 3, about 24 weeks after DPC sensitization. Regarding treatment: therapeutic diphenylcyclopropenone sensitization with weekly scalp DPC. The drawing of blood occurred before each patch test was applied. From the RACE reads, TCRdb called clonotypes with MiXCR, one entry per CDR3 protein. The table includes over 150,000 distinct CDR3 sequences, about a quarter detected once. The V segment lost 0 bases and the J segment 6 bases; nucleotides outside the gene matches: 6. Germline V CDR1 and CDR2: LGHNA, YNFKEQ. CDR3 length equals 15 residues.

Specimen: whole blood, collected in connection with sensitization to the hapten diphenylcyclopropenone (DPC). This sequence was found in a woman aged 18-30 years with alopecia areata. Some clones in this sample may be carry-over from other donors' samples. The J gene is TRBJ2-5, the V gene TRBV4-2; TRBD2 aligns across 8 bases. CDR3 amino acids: CASSQDLSGGKTQYF. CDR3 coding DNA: TGTGCCAGCAGCCAAGATCTGAGCGGGGGAAAGACCCAGTACTTC.